This T cell receptor (beta chain) emerged from a study of T cells in Graves' hyperthyroidism and ophthalmopathy (dated by TCRdb to between 2017 and 2020). Background for the entire study: Peripheral blood was collected at initial diagnosis, before any treatment. A discovery cohort of about a hundred patients, about 40 with Graves' ophthalmopathy and approximately 60 with stable Graves' hyperthyroidism, was used to find distinguishing TCR V-J signatures. An independent validation cohort of 18 to 20 hyperthyroidism patients and approximately 16 patients who later progressed to ophthalmopathy tested prospective prediction of ophthalmopathy. Thyroid tissue and blood T-cell repertoires from more than 5 Graves' hyperthyroidism patients were also compared in the study. The 90 to 100 discovery patients were randomly divided into training and test sets at a 7:3 ratio. The paper describes TCR Vbeta CDR3 sequencing of around 130 peripheral blood samples, made up of roughly 40 ophthalmopathy patients, around 78 hyperthyroidism patients and approximately 17 progressor patients. After sampling, hyperthyroidism patients received methimazole starting at 30 mg daily, and ophthalmopathy patients received high-dose intravenous methylprednisolone.

The CDR3 starts with the cysteine, ends with the phenylalanine, and has 15 residues. Only the CDR3 part of the read is kept: 45 bases, read in frame from the first base. The junction shows trimming of 5 bases on V and 2 bases on J, and the gene matches do not reach 9 bases of it. Looking up the germline V gene yields CDR1 MNHNS and CDR2 SASEGT. The TCR beta CDR3 regions were amplified from RNA transcripts. For the first round of RT-PCR on the TCR CDR3, the HTBI primer set was used together with the Qiagen OneStep RT-PCR kit. The libraries were constructed in a second round of multiplex PCR and then size-selected and purified. Libraries were sequenced paired-end with 100 bp reads on an Illumina HiSeq2000. The authors' analysis ran thus. SOAPnuke was used to process the raw data, removing reads that contained adapters or uncalled bases, had a mean Phred below 15, or lacked an exact match to the constant primer or identifier. COPE v1.2.5 was used to merge high-quality paired reads, and clonotypes were defined as unique nucleotide sequences. Clonotypes were aligned to IMGT TRBV, TRBD and TRBJ reference segments using MiTCR v1.1. Only V-J combinations with frequency above 0.0001, covering 99% to 99.2% of repertoires, were analysed. A TCS score was defined as the ratio of F50 (clonal expansion) to E x V (chaos), with BLOSUM62-based TCRdist applied between CDR3 peptides within each V-J. Welch's t-statistics and random forest reduced several hundred V-J features to 13, which were used in a naive Bayes classifier (R e1071). TCRdb redid the processing of the public reads, applying fastp at Q25 and MiXCR, and retained in-frame beta chains. Under each unique CDR3 protein, matching rows form one entry showing the most common genes and DNA. TCRdb assigned the V and J calls; the authors' analysis was not used. For this sample the table gives almost 600,000 distinct CDR3 sequences, of which roughly 13% were detected only once. Of the sample, under 7% is held by the ten largest clones.

The hyperthyroidism patients were between 18 and 65 years old and newly diagnosed, with a disease duration of less than 2 months. Patients with uncontrolled infections, other autoimmune diseases, pregnancy or lactation were excluded. Diagnoses were based on clinical symptoms, serum thyroxine and TRAb, thyroid ultrasound and orbital computed tomography. Blood from progressor patients was drawn when they were first diagnosed with hyperthyroidism, before any ophthalmopathy symptoms appeared. Ficoll-Paque density gradient centrifugation was used to isolate PBMCs from 9.5 to 10 ml of fresh peripheral blood. Progressor patients were first diagnosed with Graves' hyperthyroidism and then developed ophthalmopathy during follow-up. Total RNA was extracted using Trizol reagent, and RNA quality was assessed on an Agilent 2100 Bioanalyzer. This clonotype was detected ten times or more. Its recognized antigen is unknown. No base-level quality is on record; no much larger clone is a single base apart.

The full study reports these points: Sample size was not statistically predetermined, and investigators were not blinded to group allocation. In validation, the model predicted progression to ophthalmopathy a median of about 6 months before onset, with roughly 71% sensitivity and 72.22% specificity. In cross-validation, a model built on a 13 V-J signature told ophthalmopathy apart from stable hyperthyroidism with 85% to 90% sensitivity and about 81% specificity, and in testing the same model reached 80%/75%. Most expanded thyroid clonotypes (frequency above 0.001) were also detected in blood, a finding suggesting that blood repertoires may reflect thyroid immune responses.

Sequenced input: blood. The sequence was collected from a woman aged 25 to 39 with Graves' hyperthyroidism that later progressed to Graves' ophthalmopathy. Recombination joined TRBV6-1 with TRBJ2-7, and 7 bases in between align with TRBD1. CDR3 protein: CASSQQGSKTYEQYF. The base sequence is TGTGCCAGCAGTCAACAGGGGTCAAAAACCTACGAGCAGTACTTC.